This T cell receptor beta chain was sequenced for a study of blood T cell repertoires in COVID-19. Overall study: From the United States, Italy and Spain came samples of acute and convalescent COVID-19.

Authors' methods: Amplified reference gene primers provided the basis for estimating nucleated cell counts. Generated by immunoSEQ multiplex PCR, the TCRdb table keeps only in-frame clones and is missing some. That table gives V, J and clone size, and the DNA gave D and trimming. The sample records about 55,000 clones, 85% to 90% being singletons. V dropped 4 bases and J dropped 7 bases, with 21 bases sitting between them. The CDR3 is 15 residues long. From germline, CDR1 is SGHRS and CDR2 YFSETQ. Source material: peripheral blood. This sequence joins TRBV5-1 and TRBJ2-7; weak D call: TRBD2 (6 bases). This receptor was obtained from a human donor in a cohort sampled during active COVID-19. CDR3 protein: CASSLVGGTFSEQYF. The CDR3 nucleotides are TGCGCCAGCAGCCTGGTAGGAGGGACGTTTTCTGAGCAGTACTTC. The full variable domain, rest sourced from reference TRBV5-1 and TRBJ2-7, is KAGVTQTPRYLIKTRGQQVTLSCSPISGHRSVSWYQQTPGQGLQFLFEYFSETQRNKGNFPGRFSGRQFSNSRSEMNVSTLELGDSALYLCASSLVGGTFSEQYFGPGTRLTVT.